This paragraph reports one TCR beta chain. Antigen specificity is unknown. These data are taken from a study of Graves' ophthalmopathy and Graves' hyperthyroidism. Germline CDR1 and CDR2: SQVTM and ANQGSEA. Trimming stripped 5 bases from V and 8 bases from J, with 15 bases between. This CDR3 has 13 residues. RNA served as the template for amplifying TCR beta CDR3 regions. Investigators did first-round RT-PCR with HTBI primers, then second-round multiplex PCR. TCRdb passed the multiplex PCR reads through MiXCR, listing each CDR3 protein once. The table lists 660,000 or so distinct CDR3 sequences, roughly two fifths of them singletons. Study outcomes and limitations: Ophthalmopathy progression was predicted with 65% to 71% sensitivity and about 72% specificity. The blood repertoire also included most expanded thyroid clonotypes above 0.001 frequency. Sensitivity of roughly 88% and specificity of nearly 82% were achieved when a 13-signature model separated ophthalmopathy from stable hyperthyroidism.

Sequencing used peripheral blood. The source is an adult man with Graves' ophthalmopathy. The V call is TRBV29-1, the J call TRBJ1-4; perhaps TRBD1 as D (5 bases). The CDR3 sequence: CSVRGREGEKLFF. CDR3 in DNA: TGCAGCGTTCGGGGCCGAGAAGGGGAAAAACTGTTTTTT.